What follows describes a single T cell receptor beta chain. Its antigen is not known. This sample is drawn from a study of cytomegalovirus exposure and HLA in healthy donors. Study at large: Genetic ancestry analysis placed approximately 78% of the approximately 390 donors that were genotyped in the Caucasian-associated cluster. Study-level results: Some TCR beta chains (about 170 of them) were listed as cytomegalovirus-associated.

The CDR3 has 16 amino acids. The germline CDR1 and CDR2 sequences are GTSNPN and SVGIG (reference sequence). Trimming at V came to 2 bases and at J to 6 bases, leaving 10 bases not matched to a gene. PCR was performed using 60 Vbeta and 13 Jbeta primers. The data were produced by immunoSEQ multiplex PCR, yet TCRdb's version contains in-frame clones alone and is incomplete. The sample has about 130,000 clones; approximately 80% are singletons. The gene calls are TRBV30 and TRBJ1-5; 10 bases fit TRBD1. The sequenced sample was PBMCs. The sequence derives from a female donor in good health and CMV-seronegative. CDR3 sequence (DNA): TGTGCCTGGAGTAATTATAGACAGGGGGCACGTCAGCCCCAGCATTTT. Encoded protein: CAWSNYRQGARQPQHF.